This T cell receptor (beta chain) was sequenced for a study of T cells in Graves' hyperthyroidism and ophthalmopathy. Amplified regions were TCR beta CDR3 sequences from RNA transcripts. The HTBI primer set was used in a first-round RT-PCR of the TCR CDR3. TCRdb redid the calling of the multiplex PCR reads with MiXCR, one entry per CDR3 protein. The table records about 160,000 distinct CDR3 sequences, 9.4% of them present only once. Thyroid ultrasound, orbital computed tomography, clinical symptoms, and serum thyroxine and TRAb underpinned diagnoses. Overall study results and limits: Ophthalmopathy stood apart from stable hyperthyroidism in a 13 V-J model.

About this clonotype itself: Antigen unknown.

V was shortened by 3 bases and J by 7 bases, with 7 bases between the two germline ends. Germline V gene lookup returns CDR1 SEHNR and CDR2 FQNEAQ (reference sequence). The CDR3 spans 12 residues. This TCR was sampled from a woman under 30 with Graves' hyperthyroidism that later progressed to Graves' ophthalmopathy. Material for sequencing was blood. The chain has TRBV7-9 and TRBJ2-1; no reliable D call. The CDR3 DNA reads as TGTGCCAGCAGCTTTGGATCTAATGAGCAGTTCTTC. Residues: CASSFGSNEQFF.